This passage covers 12 T cell receptor beta chains from one sample sequenced in a study of T cells after yellow fever vaccination. TCRdb itself ran the 5' RACE reads through MiXCR, one entry per CDR3 protein. The sample shows some 560,000 distinct CDR3 sequences, about a sixth of them seen only once. Sequencing used PBMCs, obtained 5 days after the first yellow fever vaccination. The receptor source for this set is a man aged 18 to 29 who received the YFV17D yellow fever vaccine.

This clonotype was observed a handful of times. The chain joins TRBV4-3 to TRBJ2-1; D might be TRBD1 or TRBD2, each matching 5 bases. Per germline, CDR1 LGHNA and CDR2 YSLEER. Trimming took off 3 bases at V and 8 bases at J, with 14 bases between the two ends. The CDR3 has 14 amino acids. CDR3 loop: CASSHTGTPHEQFF. As DNA, the CDR3 is TGCGCCAGCAGCCATACCGGGACCCCACATGAGCAGTTCTTC.

V and J are TRBV20-1 and TRBJ2-1, with D tentatively TRBD1 (5 bases). The CDR3 contains 16 residues. Germline CDR1 and CDR2: DFQATT and SNEGSKA (reference sequence). Trimming took 0 bases from V and 9 from J, leaving 21 bases between them. The CDR3 is CSARDTGQGFIIEQFF. CDR3 DNA: TGCAGTGCTAGAGACACAGGTCAGGGTTTCATCATTGAGCAGTTCTTC.

The chain couples TRBV6-5 to TRBJ2-7; 9 bases fit TRBD2. Germline V gene data show CDR1 as MNHEY and CDR2 as SVGAGI. CDR3 length: 16 residues. V was clipped by 2 bases and J by 4 bases; unmatched bases: 9. CDR3 DNA sequence: TGTGCCAGCAGTTACGGCGGGGGGGCCCTAGTTTACGAGCAGTACTTC. Residues: CASSYGGGALVYEQYF.

This clonotype was seen many times. V usage is TRBV19 and J usage is TRBJ2-1; 9 nucleotides match TRBD2. Germline V lookup: CDR1 LNHDA, CDR2 SQIVND (reference sequence). The V and J ends lost 4 bases and 0 bases, in that order; junction bases with no gene match: 1. The CDR3 runs to 15 residues. As DNA, the CDR3 is TGTGCCAGTAGTAAGACTAGCGGCTCCTACAATGAGCAGTTCTTC. This codes for CASSKTSGSYNEQFF.

V gene TRBV7-2 combines with J gene TRBJ2-3; unclear D gene. The CDR3 runs to 12 residues. V dropped 2 bases and J dropped 5 bases, with 5 bases sitting between them. Per germline, CDR1 SGHTA and CDR2 FQGNSA. In DNA, the CDR3 is TGTGCCAGCAGCTTATATGGAGATACGCAGTATTTT. This gives the protein CASSLYGDTQYF.

V usage is TRBV20-1 and J usage is TRBJ2-7; D perhaps matches TRBD2 (7 bases). The CDR3 spans 14 residues. V was clipped by 3 bases and J by 3 bases, with 15 bases between them. Per germline, CDR1 DFQATT and CDR2 SNEGSKA (reference sequence). CDR3 sequence (DNA): TGCAGTGCTAGGTGGGGGGAGGGGGGCTACGAGCAGTACTTC. It specifies CSARWGEGGYEQYF.

This CDR3 is CAGQGGNSGNTIYF. Written as DNA, the CDR3 is TGTGCCGGCCAAGGGGGCAACTCTGGAAACACCATATATTTT. This sequence joins TRBV2 and TRBJ1-3; TRBD1 agrees at 7 bases. The J segment lost 0 bases and the V segment lost 11 bases, leaving 7 bases of the junction unmatched. Germline V lookup: CDR1 SNHLY, CDR2 FYNNEI. The CDR3 is made up of 14 amino acids.

This clonotype came up many times. The chain joins TRBV20-1 to TRBJ2-1; D perhaps matches TRBD2 (6 bases). This CDR3 contains 12 residues. The V end lost 6 bases, the J end lost 6 bases, and 12 bases lay between the germline ends. CDR1 and CDR2 (germline): DFQATT, SNEGSKA (reference sequence). DNA of the CDR3: TGCAGTGCCGGACCTAGCGCCAATGAGCAGTTCTTC. The encoded protein is CSAGPSANEQFF.

The chain carries TRBV24-1 and TRBJ1-2, with TRBD1 matching 7 bases. Germline V gene sequence: CDR1 KGHDR, CDR2 SFDVKD. Trimming took 7 bases from V and 1 from J; bases not matched to a gene: 2. This CDR3 has 13 residues. CDR3 protein: CATRGDSNYGYTF. The DNA for the CDR3 is TGTGCCACCAGAGGGGACAGTAACTATGGCTACACCTTC.

The chain couples TRBV6-2 or TRBV6-3 to TRBJ2-3; D is undetermined. V lost 2 bases and J 9 bases, leaving 9 bases between the germline ends. Germline lookup yields CDR1 MNHEY and CDR2 SVGEGT. The CDR3 sequence is 12 residues long. Written as DNA, the CDR3 is TGTGCCAGCAGTTACAACGTTTTAACGCAGTATTTT. Protein product: CASSYNVLTQYF.

This clonotype was seen at least ten times. The rearrangement joins TRBV4-1 to TRBJ2-1; 10 bases are a match to TRBD2. This CDR3 is 16 amino acids long. Germline V gives CDR1 MGHRA, CDR2 YSYEKL. The V segment lost 0 bases and the J segment 4 bases; nucleotides outside the gene matches: 3. The CDR3 is CASSQEELAGYNEQFF. In nucleotides, the CDR3 is TGCGCCAGCAGCCAAGAGGAACTAGCGGGGTACAATGAGCAGTTCTTC.

In this sample, this clonotype turned up a few times. The CDR3 nucleotides are TGTGCCAGCAGCTTATCCCGCGCGGACGAGCAGTACTTC. Translation gives CASSLSRADEQYF. The genes are TRBV7-9 and TRBJ2-7; no reliable D call. V lost 2 bases and J 5 bases, leaving 10 bases between the germline ends. The CDR3 consists of 13 residues. Per the germline V gene, CDR1 is SEHNR and CDR2 is FQNEAQ (reference sequence).